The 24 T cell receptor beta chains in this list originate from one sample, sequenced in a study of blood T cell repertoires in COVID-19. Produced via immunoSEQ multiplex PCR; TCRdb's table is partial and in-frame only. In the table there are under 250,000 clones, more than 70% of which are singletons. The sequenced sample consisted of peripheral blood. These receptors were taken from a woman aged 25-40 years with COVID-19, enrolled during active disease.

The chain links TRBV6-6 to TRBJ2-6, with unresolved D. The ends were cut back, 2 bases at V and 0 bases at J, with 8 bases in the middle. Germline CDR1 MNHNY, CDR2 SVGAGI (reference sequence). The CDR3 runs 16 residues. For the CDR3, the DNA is TGTGCCAGCAGTTACCGGAACAGCTCTGGGGCCAACGTCCTGACTTTC. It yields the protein CASSYRNSSGANVLTF.

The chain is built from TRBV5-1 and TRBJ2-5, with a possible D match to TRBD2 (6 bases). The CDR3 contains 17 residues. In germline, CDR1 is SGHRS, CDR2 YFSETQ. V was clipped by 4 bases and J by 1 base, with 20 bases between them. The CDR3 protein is CASSPGAKAGVQETQYF. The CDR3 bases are TGCGCCAGCAGCCCGGGAGCAAAGGCCGGGGTCCAAGAGACCCAGTACTTC. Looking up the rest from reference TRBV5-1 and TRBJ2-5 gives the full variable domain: KAGVTQTPRYLIKTRGQQVTLSCSPISGHRSVSWYQQTPGQGLQFLFEYFSETQRNKGNFPGRFSGRQFSNSRSEMNVSTLELGDSALYLCASSPGAKAGVQETQYFGPGTRLLVL.

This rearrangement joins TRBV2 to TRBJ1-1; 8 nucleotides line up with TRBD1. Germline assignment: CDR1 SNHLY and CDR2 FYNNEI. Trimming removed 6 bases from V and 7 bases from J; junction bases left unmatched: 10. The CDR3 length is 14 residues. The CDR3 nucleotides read TGTGCCAGCAGCGGCCCGGGACAGGCCATTGAAGCTTTCTTT. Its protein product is CASSGPGQAIEAFF.

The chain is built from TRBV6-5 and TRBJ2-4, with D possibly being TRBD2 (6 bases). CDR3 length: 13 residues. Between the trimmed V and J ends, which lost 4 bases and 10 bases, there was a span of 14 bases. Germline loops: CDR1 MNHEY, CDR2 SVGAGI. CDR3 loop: CASSSFGRGIQYF. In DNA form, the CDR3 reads TGTGCCAGCAGTTCATTCGGACGGGGGATTCAGTACTTC.

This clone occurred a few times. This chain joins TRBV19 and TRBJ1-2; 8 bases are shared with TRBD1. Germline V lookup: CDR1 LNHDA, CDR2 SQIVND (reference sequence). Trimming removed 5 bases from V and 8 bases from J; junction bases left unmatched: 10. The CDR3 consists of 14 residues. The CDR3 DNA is TGTGCCAGTAGTGGGGACAGGCCCGCTGGGGGCTACACCTTC. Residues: CASSGDRPAGGYTF. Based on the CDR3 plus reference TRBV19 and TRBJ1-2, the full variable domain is DGGITQSPKYLFRKEGQNVTLSCEQNLNHDAMYWYRQDPGQGLRLIYYSQIVNDFQKGDIAEGYSVSREKKESFPLTVTSAQKNPTAFYLCASSGDRPAGGYTFGSGTRLTVV.

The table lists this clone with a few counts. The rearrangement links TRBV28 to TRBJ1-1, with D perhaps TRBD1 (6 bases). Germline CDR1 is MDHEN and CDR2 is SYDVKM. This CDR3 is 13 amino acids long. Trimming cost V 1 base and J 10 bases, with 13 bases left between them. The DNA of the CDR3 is TGTGCCAGCAGTTTATTGGCAGGGGCGGGAGCTTTCTTT. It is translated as CASSLLAGAGAFF.

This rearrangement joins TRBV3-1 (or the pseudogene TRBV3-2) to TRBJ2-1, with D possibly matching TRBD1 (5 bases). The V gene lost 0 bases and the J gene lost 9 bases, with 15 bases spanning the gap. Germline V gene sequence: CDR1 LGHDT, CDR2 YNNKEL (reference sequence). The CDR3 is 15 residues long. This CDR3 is CASSQDPPGPGEQFF. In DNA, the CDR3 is TGTGCCAGCAGCCAAGACCCCCCAGGGCCGGGTGAGCAGTTCTTC.

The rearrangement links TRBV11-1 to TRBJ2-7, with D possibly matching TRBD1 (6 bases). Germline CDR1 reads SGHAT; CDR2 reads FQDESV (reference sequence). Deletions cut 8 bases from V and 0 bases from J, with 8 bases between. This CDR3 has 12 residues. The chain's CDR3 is CASGQSSYEQYF. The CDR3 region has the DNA TGTGCCAGCGGACAGTCCTCCTACGAGCAGTACTTC.

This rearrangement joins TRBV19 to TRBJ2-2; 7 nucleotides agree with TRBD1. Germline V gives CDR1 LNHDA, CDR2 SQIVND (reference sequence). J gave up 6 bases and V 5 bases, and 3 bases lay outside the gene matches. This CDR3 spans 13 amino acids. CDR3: CASSRQGPGELFF. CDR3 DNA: TGTGCCAGTAGTCGACAGGGTCCCGGGGAGCTGTTTTTT.

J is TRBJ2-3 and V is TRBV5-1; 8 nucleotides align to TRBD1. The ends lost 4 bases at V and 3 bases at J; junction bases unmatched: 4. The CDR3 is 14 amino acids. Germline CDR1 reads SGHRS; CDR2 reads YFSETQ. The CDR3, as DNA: TGCGCCAGCAGCGCGGACAGGGAAACAGATACGCAGTATTTT. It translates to CASSADRETDTQYF.

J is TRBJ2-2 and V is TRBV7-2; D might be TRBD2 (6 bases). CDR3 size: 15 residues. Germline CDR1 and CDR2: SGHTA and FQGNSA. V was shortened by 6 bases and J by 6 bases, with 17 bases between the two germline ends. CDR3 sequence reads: CASSEAGSGPGELFF. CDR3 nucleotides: TGTGCCAGCAGTGAGGCGGGGAGCGGACCCGGGGAGCTGTTTTTT.

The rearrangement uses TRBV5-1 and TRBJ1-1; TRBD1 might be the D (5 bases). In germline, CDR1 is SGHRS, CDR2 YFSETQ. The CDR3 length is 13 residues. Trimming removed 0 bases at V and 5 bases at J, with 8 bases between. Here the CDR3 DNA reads TGCGCCAGCAGCTTGGGAAGGACAACTGAAGCTTTCTTT. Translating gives CASSLGRTTEAFF.

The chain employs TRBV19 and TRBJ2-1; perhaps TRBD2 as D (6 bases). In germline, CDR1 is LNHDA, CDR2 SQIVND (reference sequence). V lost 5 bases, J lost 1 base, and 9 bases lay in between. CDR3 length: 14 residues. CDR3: CASSPGRSYNEQFF. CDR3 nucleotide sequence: TGTGCCAGTAGTCCCGGGAGATCCTACAATGAGCAGTTCTTC.

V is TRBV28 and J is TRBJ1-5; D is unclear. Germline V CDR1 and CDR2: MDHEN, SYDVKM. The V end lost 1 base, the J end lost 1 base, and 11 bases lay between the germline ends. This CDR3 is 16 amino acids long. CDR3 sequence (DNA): TGTGCCAGCAGTTTATCCGGCGGGTTGAGCAATCAGCCCCAGCATTTT. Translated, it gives CASSLSGGLSNQPQHF.

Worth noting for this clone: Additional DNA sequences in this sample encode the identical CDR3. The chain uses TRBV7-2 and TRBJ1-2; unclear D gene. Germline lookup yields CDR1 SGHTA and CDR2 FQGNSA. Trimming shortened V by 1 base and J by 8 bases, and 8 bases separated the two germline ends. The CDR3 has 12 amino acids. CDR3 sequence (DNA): TGTGCCAGCAGCTTAGAACGCGGGGGCTACACCTTC. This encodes CASSLERGGYTF.

The CDR3 bases are TGCAGCGCCCTTGGGTGGGTGGGTACAGGGGCCACAGATACGCAGTATTTT. It yields the protein CSALGWVGTGATDTQYF. The rearrangement uses TRBV29-1 and TRBJ2-3; 7 bases match TRBD1. The CDR3 spans 17 residues. In germline, CDR1 is SQVTM, CDR2 ANQGSEA. The V segment lost 7 bases and the J segment 2 bases; nucleotides outside the gene matches: 18.

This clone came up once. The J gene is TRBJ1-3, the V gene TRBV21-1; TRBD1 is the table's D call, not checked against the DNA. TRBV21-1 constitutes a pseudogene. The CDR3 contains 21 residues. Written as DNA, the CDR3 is TGTGCCAGCAGCAAAATCGTCGAGCACCCCGTTCGACAGGCTGCTGGAAACACCATATATTTT. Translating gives CASSKIVEHPVRQAAGNTIYF.

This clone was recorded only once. CDR3 sequence (DNA): TGCAGCGTAACAGGGGGCAGGGACTATGGCTACACCTTC. Translated, it gives CSVTGGRDYGYTF. The chain has TRBV29-1 and TRBJ1-2, with 9 bases aligning to TRBD1. J lost 3 bases, V lost 6 bases, and 5 bases had no gene match. The CDR3 is 13 residues long. Per germline, CDR1 SQVTM and CDR2 ANQGSEA.

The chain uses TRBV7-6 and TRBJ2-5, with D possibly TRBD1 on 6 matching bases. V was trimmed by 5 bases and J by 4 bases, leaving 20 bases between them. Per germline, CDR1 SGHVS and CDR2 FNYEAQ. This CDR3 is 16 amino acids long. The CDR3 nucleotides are TGTGCCAGCAGCAATAGGTGGGGGCCAGGGCGAGAGACCCAGTACTTC. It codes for CASSNRWGPGRETQYF.

The CDR3 reads CASSERAQDSPLHF. CDR3 coding DNA: TGTGCCAGCAGTGAGAGGGCACAAGATTCACCCCTCCACTTT. The chain uses TRBV25-1 and TRBJ1-6; D is unclear. The V gene lost 3 bases and the J gene lost 8 bases, with 11 bases spanning the gap. The CDR3 totals 14 residues. CDR1 is MGHDK and CDR2 is SYGVNS in the germline V gene.

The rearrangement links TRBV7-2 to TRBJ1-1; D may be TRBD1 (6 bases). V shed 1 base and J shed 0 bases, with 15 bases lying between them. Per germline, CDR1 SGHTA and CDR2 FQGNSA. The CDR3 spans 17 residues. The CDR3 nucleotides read TGTGCCAGCAGCTTAGATCGGGACAACTCTTTGAACACTGAAGCTTTCTTT. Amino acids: CASSLDRDNSLNTEAFF.

In nucleotides, the CDR3 is TGTGCCAGCAGTTGGACAGGGAATCAGCCCCAGCATTTT. Translation gives CASSWTGNQPQHF. The rearrangement uses TRBV28 and TRBJ1-5, with 8 positions matching TRBD1. This CDR3 region has 13 residues. The J segment lost 4 bases and the V segment lost 4 bases, leaving 0 bases of the junction unmatched. Germline lookup yields CDR1 MDHEN and CDR2 SYDVKM.

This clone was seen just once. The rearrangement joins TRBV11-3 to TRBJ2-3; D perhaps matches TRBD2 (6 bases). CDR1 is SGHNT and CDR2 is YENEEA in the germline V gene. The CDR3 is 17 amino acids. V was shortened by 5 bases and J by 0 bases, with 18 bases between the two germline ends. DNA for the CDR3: TGTGCCAGCAGCCGCCGGGGCGGGACGCGGAGCACAGATACGCAGTATTTT. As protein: CASSRRGGTRSTDTQYF. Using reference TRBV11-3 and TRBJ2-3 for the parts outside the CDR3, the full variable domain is EAGVVQSPRYKIIEKKQPVAFWCNPISGHNTLYWYLQNLGQGPELLIRYENEEAVDDSQLPKDRFSAERLKGVDSTLKIQPAELGDSAVYLCASSRRGGTRSTDTQYFGPGTRLTVL.

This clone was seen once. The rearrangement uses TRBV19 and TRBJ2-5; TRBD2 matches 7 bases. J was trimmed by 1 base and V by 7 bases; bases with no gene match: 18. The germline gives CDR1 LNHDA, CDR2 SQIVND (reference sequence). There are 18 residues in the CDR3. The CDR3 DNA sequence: TGTGCCAGTACCCCTTTCCCTGCCGGCGGGGGAAGCCAAGAGACCCAGTACTTC. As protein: CASTPFPAGGGSQETQYF.